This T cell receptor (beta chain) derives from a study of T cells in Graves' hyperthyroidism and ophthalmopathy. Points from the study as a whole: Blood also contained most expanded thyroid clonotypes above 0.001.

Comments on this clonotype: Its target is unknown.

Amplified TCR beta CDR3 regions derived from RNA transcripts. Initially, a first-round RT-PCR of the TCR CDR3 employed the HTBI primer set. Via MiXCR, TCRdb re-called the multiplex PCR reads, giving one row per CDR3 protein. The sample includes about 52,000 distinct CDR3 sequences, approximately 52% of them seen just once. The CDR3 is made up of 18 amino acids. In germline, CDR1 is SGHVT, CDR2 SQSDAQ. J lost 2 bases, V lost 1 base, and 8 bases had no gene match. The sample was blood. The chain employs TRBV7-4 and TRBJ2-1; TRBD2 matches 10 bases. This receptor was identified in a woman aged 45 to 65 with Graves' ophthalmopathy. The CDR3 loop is CASSLEGVSGRAYNEQFF. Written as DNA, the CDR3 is TGTGCCAGCAGCTTAGAAGGGGTGAGCGGGAGGGCCTACAATGAGCAGTTCTTC.